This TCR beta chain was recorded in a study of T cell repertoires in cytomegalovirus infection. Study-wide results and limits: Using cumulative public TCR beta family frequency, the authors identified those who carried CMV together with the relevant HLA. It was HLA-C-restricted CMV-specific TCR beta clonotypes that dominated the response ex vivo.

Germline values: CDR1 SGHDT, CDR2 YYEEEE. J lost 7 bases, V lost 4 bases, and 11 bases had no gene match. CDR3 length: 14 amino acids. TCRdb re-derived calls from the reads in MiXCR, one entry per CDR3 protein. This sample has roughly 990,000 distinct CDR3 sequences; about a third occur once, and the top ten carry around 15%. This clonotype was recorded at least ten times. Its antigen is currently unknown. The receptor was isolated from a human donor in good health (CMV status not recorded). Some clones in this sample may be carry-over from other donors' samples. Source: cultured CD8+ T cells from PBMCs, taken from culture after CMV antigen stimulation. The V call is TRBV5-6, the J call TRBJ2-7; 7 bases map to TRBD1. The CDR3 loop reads CASSVTGWPGEQYF. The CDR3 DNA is TGTGCCAGCAGCGTGACAGGGTGGCCTGGGGAGCAGTACTTC.